Reported below is one TCR beta chain. The target antigen is unknown. TCRdb analysed the PCR reads with MiXCR anew, one entry per CDR3 protein. The data contain about 630,000 distinct CDR3 sequences, approximately 24% of them singletons. This sample was taken from a study of molecular identifiers for immune sequencing clone quantification. Study information: Replicate RNA came from around 18,000 or 91,000 naive CD8 cells and was split five ways, and four parts were sequenced.

Broader study findings: Among 1 million or so naive cells, as was reported, spiked Jurkat TCR RNA from one cell was detectable.

Investigators produced naive CD8 libraries from about 20,000 to 1,000,000 sorted cells, drawing on 10%, 30% or 50% RNA. The receptor's source is a human donor in good health. Some libraries in this study had Jurkat cell RNA spiked in. The sample comprised naive CD8+ T cells from blood, with Jurkat cell RNA spiked in. Regarding subset: FACS-sorted CD8+CD4-CCR7+CD45RA+ naive T cells.

The DNA for the CDR3 is TGTGCCAGCAGCCGGGGGGGGCCGGCTGAAGCTTTCTTT. Translating gives CASSRGGPAEAFF. The chain uses TRBV5-6 and TRBJ1-1, with D tentatively TRBD1 (6 bases). V gave up 4 bases and J gave up 6 bases, with 13 bases separating them. The CDR3 has 13 residues. Germline CDR1 SGHDT, CDR2 YYEEEE.